Listed here are 25 T cell receptor beta chains from one sample, sequenced in a study of T cells in localized non-small cell lung cancer. The table came from immunoSEQ multiplex PCR; TCRdb's copy has only in-frame clones and leaves some out. The table includes about 40,000 clones, about 76% detected once. The sample was peripheral blood mononuclear cells, taken before any cancer treatment. These receptors were taken from a male donor aged 60 or over with stage II lung adenocarcinoma.

This chain joins TRBV25-1 and TRBJ2-2; D may be TRBD2 (5 bases). Germline V gene data show CDR1 as MGHDK and CDR2 as SYGVNS. Trimming shortened V by 2 bases and J by 6 bases, and 22 bases separated the two germline ends. This CDR3 region has 18 residues. The CDR3 here is CASSEGLGGPGGAGELFF. The CDR3 DNA sequence: TGTGCCAGCAGTGAAGGGCTTGGCGGGCCTGGTGGGGCCGGGGAGCTGTTTTTT. Looking up the rest from reference TRBV25-1 and TRBJ2-2 gives the full variable domain: EADIYQTPRYLVIGTGKKITLECSQTMGHDKMYWYQQDPGMELHLIHYSYGVNSTEKGDLSSESTVSRIRTEHFPLTLESARPSHTSQYLCASSEGLGGPGGAGELFFGEGSRLTVL.

The chain has TRBV7-9 and TRBJ2-2; TRBD1 is a possible D gene (5 bases). The CDR3 length is 15 residues. Trimming took 5 bases from V and 2 from J, leaving 12 bases between them. Per germline, CDR1 SEHNR and CDR2 FQNEAQ (reference sequence). CDR3 sequence reads: CASSRTQTNTGELFF. The CDR3 region has the DNA TGTGCCAGCAGCCGGACACAAACCAACACCGGGGAGCTGTTTTTT.

V is TRBV6-1 and J is TRBJ2-1; 10 bases are a match to TRBD2. Germline lookup yields CDR1 MNHNS and CDR2 SASEGT. This CDR3 region has 15 residues. Trimming removed 0 bases from V and 7 bases from J; junction bases left unmatched: 3. CDR3 in amino acids: CASSEAGAGGNEQFF. The CDR3 DNA sequence: TGTGCCAGCAGTGAAGCCGGAGCGGGAGGGAATGAGCAGTTCTTC.

The genes are TRBV7-6 and TRBJ2-3; the D is unclear. This CDR3 region has 14 residues. Trimming pared 5 bases from V and 0 bases from J, leaving 9 bases between. In germline, CDR1 is SGHVS, CDR2 FNYEAQ. The CDR3 bases are TGTGCCAGCAGCCAAGGTACTAGCACAGATACGCAGTATTTT. Protein: CASSQGTSTDTQYF.

The rearrangement links TRBV15 to TRBJ2-5; 10 bases align to TRBD1. V dropped 2 bases and J dropped 5; count of bases not matched to a gene: 5. Germline CDR1 LNHNV, CDR2 YYDKDF (reference sequence). CDR3 size: 15 residues. The CDR3 DNA is TGTGCCACCAGCAGACGACAGGGGGCGAGCGAGACCCAGTACTTC. As protein: CATSRRQGASETQYF. Variable domain in full (rest from reference TRBV15 and TRBJ2-5): DAMVIQNPRYQVTQFGKPVTLSCSQTLNHNVMYWYQQKSSQAPKLLFHYYDKDFNNEADTPDNFQSRRPNTSFCFLDIRSPGLGDTAMYLCATSRRQGASETQYFGPGTRLLVL.

The V call is TRBV6-1, the J call TRBJ1-5, with TRBD1 identical over 8 bases. Per the germline V gene, CDR1 is MNHNS and CDR2 is SASEGT. V was pared by 7 bases and J by 3 bases, with 5 bases of the junction left unmatched. This CDR3 is built from 14 residues. As DNA, the CDR3 is TGTGCCAGCAATGCGGGACAGGTCAATCAGCCCCAGCATTTT. Its translation is CASNAGQVNQPQHF.

This clone has a handful of counts. The CDR3 DNA follows: TGTGCCAGTAGTATAGTCGGGGGTCGTCAGCCCCAGCATTTT. Its translation is CASSIVGGRQPQHF. V gene TRBV19 combines with J gene TRBJ1-5; maybe TRBD1 (5 bases). CDR1 and CDR2 from the germline V gene are LNHDA and SQIVND (reference sequence). There are 14 residues in the CDR3. Between the trimmed V and J ends, which lost 1 base and 6 bases, there was a span of 10 bases.

The gene calls are TRBV4-3 and TRBJ2-7; no clear D gene. Germline CDR1 LGHNA, CDR2 YSLEER. The CDR3 is 15 amino acids. The ends were cut back, 0 bases at V and 3 bases at J, with 12 bases in the middle. CDR3 sequence (DNA): TGCGCCAGCAGCCAAGAGGCTCCCCACAACTACGAGCAGTACTTC. Translated: CASSQEAPHNYEQYF.

The V gene is TRBV7-8, the J gene TRBJ1-5; D remains ambiguous. Germline lookup yields CDR1 SGHVS and CDR2 FQNEAQ. The CDR3 is made up of 20 amino acids. V dropped 4 bases and J dropped 1 base, with 26 bases sitting between them. The CDR3 DNA reads as TGTGCCAGCAGCTCTCCGTACATTGGGAGTGCAGGACCGAGCAATCAGCCCCAGCATTTT. It encodes CASSSPYIGSAGPSNQPQHF.

The count of this clone is one. The rearrangement links TRBV19 to TRBJ1-2; a possible D gene is TRBD1 (5 bases). The germline V and J ends were trimmed by 6 bases and 1 base, with 9 bases remaining between them. This CDR3 spans 13 amino acids. Germline-derived CDR1 and CDR2 are LNHDA and SQIVND (reference sequence). The CDR3 bases are TGTGCCAGTAGCGCACAGGTTAACTATGGCTACACCTTC. Protein: CASSAQVNYGYTF.

The chain couples TRBV29-1 to TRBJ1-5; D gene ambiguous. V dropped 6 bases and J dropped 0 bases, with 9 bases sitting between them. The V gene's germline CDR1 is SQVTM and CDR2 ANQGSEA. The CDR3 has 13 amino acids. CDR3 amino acids: CSVAGDSNQPQHF. Here the CDR3 DNA reads TGCAGCGTGGCAGGTGATAGCAATCAGCCCCAGCATTTT.

The CDR3 sequence is CASRWTSGGELFF. The CDR3 coding sequence is TGTGCCAGCCGGTGGACTAGCGGTGGGGAGCTGTTTTTT. The V and J genes are TRBV28 and TRBJ2-2; 10 nucleotides align to TRBD2. There are 13 residues in the CDR3. V lost 8 bases and J lost 8; bases outside the gene matches: 5. The germline V gene encodes CDR1 MDHEN and CDR2 SYDVKM.

The genes are TRBV11-2 and TRBJ2-2; TRBD2 agrees at 7 bases. Germline trimming cut 4 bases from V and 2 bases from J; bases unmatched to any gene: 13. The CDR3 extends over 18 amino acids. Germline V gene lookup returns CDR1 SGHAT and CDR2 FQNNGV. The CDR3 protein is CASSSPAGLAANTGELFF. The CDR3 DNA reads TGTGCCAGCAGCTCCCCGGCGGGGCTAGCGGCTAACACCGGGGAGCTGTTTTTT.

The V call is TRBV4-3, the J call TRBJ2-5; 7 bases map to TRBD1. CDR3 length: 17 amino acids. Germline V gene data show CDR1 as LGHNA and CDR2 as YSLEER. J lost 2 bases, V lost 0 bases, and 9 bases had no gene match. The CDR3 bases are TGCGCCAGCAGCCAAGATATTACCGGGACAGCACAAGAGACCCAGTACTTC. It is translated as CASSQDITGTAQETQYF.

The genes are TRBV7-2 and TRBJ2-7; D call uncertain. CDR1 is SGHTA, CDR2 FQGNSA, per germline. The CDR3 sequence is 15 residues long. V lost 1 base, J lost 0 bases, and 10 bases lay in between. This chain's CDR3 is CASSLGATSSYEQYF. Written as DNA, the CDR3 is TGTGCCAGCAGCTTAGGAGCGACCAGCTCCTACGAGCAGTACTTC. Based on the CDR3 plus reference TRBV7-2 and TRBJ2-7, the full variable domain is GAGVSQSPSNKVTEKGKDVELRCDPISGHTALYWYRQSLGQGLEFLIYFQGNSAPDKSGLPSDRFSAERTGGSVSTLTIQRTQQEDSAVYLCASSLGATSSYEQYFGPGTRLTVT.

This sequence joins TRBV28 and TRBJ2-6; D not resolved. Between the trimmed V and J ends, which lost 4 bases and 1 base, there was a span of 5 bases. Germline V gene data show CDR1 as MDHEN and CDR2 as SYDVKM. The CDR3 extends over 14 amino acids. CDR3 protein: CASSSLSGANVLTF. DNA of the CDR3: TGTGCCAGCAGTTCACTGTCTGGGGCCAACGTCCTGACTTTC.

This clone was seen a few times. The CDR3 nucleotides read TGCGCCAGCAGCCCTATGGGACGGACAGGGGGCCCTGAAGCTTTCTTT. Translating gives CASSPMGRTGGPEAFF. The rearrangement joins TRBV4-1 to TRBJ1-1, with 11 bases that match TRBD1. V shed 4 bases and J 6 bases; nucleotides not matched to a gene: 10. This CDR3 contains 16 residues. Germline V CDR1 and CDR2: MGHRA, YSYEKL.

This chain links TRBV5-1 with TRBJ2-7; 8 bases map to TRBD2. CDR1 is SGHRS and CDR2 is YFSETQ in the germline V gene. The CDR3 spans 13 residues. V lost 4 bases and J lost 1; bases outside the gene matches: 1. The CDR3 region is CASSPGGSYEQYF. CDR3 DNA sequence: TGCGCCAGCAGCCCGGGGGGGTCCTACGAGCAGTACTTC.

This clone was observed a handful of times. The chain joins TRBV28 to TRBJ1-1; 8 positions agree with TRBD1. Germline V gives CDR1 MDHEN, CDR2 SYDVKM. The CDR3 has 12 amino acids. Trimming cost V 6 bases and J 8 bases; bases outside gene matches: 5. In DNA form, the CDR3 reads TGTGCCAGCAGCGTTGGGGACAGGGAAGCTTTCTTT. Its translation: CASSVGDREAFF. Full variable domain (outside the CDR3, taken from reference TRBV28 and TRBJ1-1): DVKVTQSSRYLVKRTGEKVFLECVQDMDHENMFWYRQDPGLGLRLIYFSYDVKMKEKGDIPEGYSVSREKKERFSLILESASTNQTSMYLCASSVGDREAFFGQGTRLTVV.

Concerning this clone itself: At the DNA level, this CDR3 is encoded by other sequences in the same sample as well. V gene TRBV5-1 combines with J gene TRBJ2-1; a possible D gene is TRBD2 (6 bases). The CDR3 is 15 residues long. CDR1 SGHRS and CDR2 YFSETQ come from the germline V gene. The germline V and J ends were trimmed by 0 bases and 0 bases, with 7 bases remaining between them. The CDR3 region is CASSLAAGSYNEQFF. DNA for the CDR3: TGCGCCAGCAGCTTGGCAGCGGGCTCCTACAATGAGCAGTTCTTC.

The V call is TRBV7-9, the J call TRBJ2-3; 9 bases are shared with TRBD1. Germline trimming cut 1 base from V and 2 bases from J; bases unmatched to any gene: 7. The CDR3 loop spans 17 amino acids. In germline, CDR1 is SEHNR, CDR2 FQNEAQ (reference sequence). DNA for the CDR3: TGTGCCAGCAGCTTAGGCCCTGGACAGGGGCTCACAGATACGCAGTATTTT. Protein product: CASSLGPGQGLTDTQYF.

This chain joins TRBV21-1 and TRBJ1-1; the listed D gene, TRBD1, was not tested against the DNA. TRBV21-1 is a pseudogene segment. The CDR3 length is 18 residues. The CDR3 sequence is CASTFQRQGDPMNTEAFF. In DNA form, the CDR3 reads TGTGCCAGCACCTTCCAGCGACAGGGGGACCCCATGAACACTGAAGCTTTCTTT.

The chain has TRBV4-1 and TRBJ1-5, with TRBD1 as a possible D gene (5 bases). The ends were cut back, 1 base at V and 7 bases at J, with 11 bases in the middle. The CDR3 loop spans 14 amino acids. Per the germline V gene, CDR1 is MGHRA and CDR2 is YSYEKL. As DNA, the CDR3 is TGCGCCAGCAGCCAAGGGGCAGGGTCGCAGCCCCAGCATTTT. This gives the protein CASSQGAGSQPQHF.

The V call is TRBV6-5, the J call TRBJ1-1; a weak D match, TRBD1 (5 bases). V was cut by 4 bases and J by 7 bases, with 16 bases left in between. This CDR3 contains 14 residues. Germline CDR1 and CDR2: MNHEY and SVGAGI. CDR3 DNA sequence: TGTGCCAGCAGTTCGAGCTTGTTGACAGTTGAAGCTTTCTTT. As protein: CASSSSLLTVEAFF.

V usage is TRBV10-3 and J usage is TRBJ2-7; 11 bases are shared with TRBD1. Germline CDR1 and CDR2: ENHRY and SYGVKD. This CDR3 is 13 amino acids long. J gave up 5 bases and V 7 bases, and 4 bases lay outside the gene matches. The CDR3 sequence: CAITPGQGDEQYF. Written as DNA, the CDR3 is TGTGCCATCACTCCGGGACAGGGGGACGAGCAGTACTTC.